This TCR beta chain was retrieved from a study of blood T cell repertoires in COVID-19. Germline V gene data show CDR1 as SGHRS and CDR2 as YFSETQ. CDR3 length equals 12 residues. Only in-frame clones appear in the TCRdb table, and some are missing; sequencing was by immunoSEQ multiplex PCR. The sample comprises some 130,000 clones, roughly 89% of which are singletons, and around 4.5% rests with the top ten. A few counts support this clone. One end of the junction is discordant with germline, which a read error may explain. Recovered status in Cohort 3 required two negative PCRs, clearance, or symptom resolution.

The clonotype originates from a man between 50 and 59 years old who had recovered from COVID-19. Sample: PBMCs or T cells enriched from blood (not recorded which). The rearrangement joins TRBV5-1 to TRBJ2-3, with D possibly matching TRBD1 (5 bases). CDR3: CASSLEGRVARF. DNA of the CDR3: TGCGCCAGCAGCTTGGAGGGCAGGGTGGCACGGTTT.